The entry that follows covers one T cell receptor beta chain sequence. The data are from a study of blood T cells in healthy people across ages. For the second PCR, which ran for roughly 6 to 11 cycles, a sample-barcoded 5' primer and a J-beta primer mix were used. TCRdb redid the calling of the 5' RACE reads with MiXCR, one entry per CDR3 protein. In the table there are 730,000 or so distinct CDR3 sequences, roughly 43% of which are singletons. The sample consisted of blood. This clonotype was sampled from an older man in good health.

CDR3 in DNA: TGCAGCGTTGGGGGACTAGCCCCGGGAAATGAGCAGTTCTTC. Translating gives CSVGGLAPGNEQFF. The rearrangement uses TRBV29-1 and TRBJ2-1; TRBD2 aligns across 9 bases. CDR1 is SQVTM and CDR2 is ANQGSEA in the germline V gene. The V and J ends lost 4 bases and 7 bases, in that order; junction bases with no gene match: 8. The CDR3 runs to 14 residues.